This T cell receptor (beta chain) was documented in a study of draining lymph node invasion in breast cancer. Memory conventional CD4 T cells were sorted as CD4+ CD45RA- CD25- cells. CDR1 and CDR2 from the germline V gene are MDHEN and SYDVKM. The CDR3 length is 14 residues. Trimming took 3 bases from V and 6 from J, leaving 14 bases between them. A remark on this clonotype: Its antigen is not identified.

Findings and caveats of the study: Tconvs shared roughly 14-22% of Treg TCRs in each tissue. Data cannot show where Treg conversion occurs or if converted Tregs recirculate. Shared Treg and Tconv TCRs suggest, but do not prove, common clonal origin.

MiXCR, run by TCRdb on the bulk RNA-seq reads, gives a single entry per CDR3 protein. The sample records several thousand distinct CDR3 sequences, about 73% being singletons. The sequencing input was sorted memory CD4+ effector T cells from a lymph node. The TCR originated in a female donor with luminal breast cancer. The rearrangement links TRBV28 to TRBJ1-2; weak D call: TRBD1 (5 bases). The CDR3 DNA reads as TGTGCCAGCAGTTTGAGAGGGGTGGGCGATGGCTACACCTTC. Its translation: CASSLRGVGDGYTF.